A selection of T cell receptor beta chains follows, all from one sample in a study of blood T cells in healthy people across ages. TCRdb redid the calling of the 5' RACE reads with MiXCR, one entry per CDR3 protein. The table has roughly 800,000 distinct CDR3 sequences, under 40% seen once. The sequenced sample was blood. The receptor set was obtained from a man between 18 and 35 years old in good health. Both conserved end residues are part of each CDR3. Fields, in order: J gene, V gene, D gene, clone size, CDR3 DNA, CDR3 protein. A D gene is named only where the DNA matches it firmly. For some rows the clone size is stated as once, few or many, or as a class when expanded; others skip it.

TRBJ1-1,TRBV4-3,.,.,TGCGCCAGCAGCCAAGAGAGCGTTTTGGGGGTTCCCGACACTGAAGCTTTCTTT,CASSQESVLGVPDTEAFF
TRBJ2-5,TRBV12-3/TRBV12-4,.,.,TGTGCCAGCAGTGATGAGACCCAAGAGACCCAGTACTTC,CASSDETQETQYF
TRBJ1-1,TRBV10-3,.,.,TGTGCCATCAGTGGGGTCGGGGAGGCGGGAGCTTTCTTT,CAISGVGEAGAFF
TRBJ2-7,TRBV4-3,.,.,TGCGCCAGCAGCCAAGTGGGCAAGGGTGAGCAGTACTTC,CASSQVGKGEQYF
TRBJ2-7,TRBV4-3,TRBD2,many,TGCGCCAGCAGCCAAGGACTAGCGGGGGGTTCTTACGAGCAGTACTTC,CASSQGLAGGSYEQYF
TRBJ2-7,TRBV4-3,TRBD2,.,TGCGCCAGCAGCGCGTTAGCGGGAGGGAATGAGCAGTACTTC,CASSALAGGNEQYF
TRBJ1-4,TRBV5-1,.,few,TGCGCCAGCAGCCCTAAGACGGACGAATACGAAAAACTGTTTTTT,CASSPKTDEYEKLFF
TRBJ1-4,TRBV5-6,.,.,TGTGCCAGCAGCTTGGGGCTCAATTCACGGCTGTTTTTT,CASSLGLNSRLFF
TRBJ1-1,TRBV9,.,.,TGTGCCAGCAGCCCCCGGACCGAGAAAATGAACACTGAAGCTTTCTTT,CASSPRTEKMNTEAFF
TRBJ2-7,TRBV5-1,.,.,TGCGCCAGCAGCTTGAGGGGGGCCGGTTCGAGCTCCTACGAGCAGTACTTC,CASSLRGAGSSSYEQYF
TRBJ1-1,TRBV7-9,TRBD1,.,TGTGCCAGCAGCTTAGCCGAGGGGGCGAACACTGAAGCTTTCTTT,CASSLAEGANTEAFF
TRBJ2-1,TRBV10-3,TRBD2,few,TGTGCCGAGAGCGACGGAGCGGGATCCTACAATGAGCAGTTCTTC,CAESDGAGSYNEQFF
TRBJ2-7,TRBV6-1,.,few,TGTGCCAGCAATATCACAGGGACTCGGGCCCCCGTATGCGAGCAGTACTTC,CASNITGTRAPVCEQYF
TRBJ2-7,TRBV20-1,.,many,TGCAGTGCCCCCAGAGCCTACGAGCAGTACTTC,CSAPRAYEQYF
TRBJ1-4,TRBV12-3/TRBV12-4,.,few,TGTGCCAGCAGTCCGGGGGGCAGGTGGGAAAAACTGTTTTTT,CASSPGGRWEKLFF
TRBJ2-1,TRBV20-1,TRBD2,few,TGCAGTGCCCTCACTAGCGGGGGGCCGAATGAGCAGTTCTTC,CSALTSGGPNEQFF
TRBJ1-4,TRBV12-3/TRBV12-4,.,.,TGTGCCAGCAGTTTCGATTTCAATGAAAAACTGTTTTTT,CASSFDFNEKLFF
TRBJ1-1,TRBV6-5,.,few,TGTGCCAGCAGTCCCGGACAACCAAACAAGGGAACTGAAGCTTTCTTT,CASSPGQPNKGTEAFF
TRBJ1-4,TRBV4-2,.,.,TGTGCCAGCAGCCAAGATCGAGGGAAAAAACTGTTTTTT,CASSQDRGKKLFF
TRBJ2-5,TRBV6-2/TRBV6-3,.,many,TGTGCCAGCAGTAGTCTGTGGCCTCAGTACTTC,CASSSLWPQYF
TRBJ2-7,TRBV7-2,TRBD2,.,TGTGCCAGCAGCCCTCCGGCTAGCGGGGGCCACGAGCAGTACTTC,CASSPPASGGHEQYF
TRBJ2-7,TRBV14,.,.,TGTGCCAGCAGCCAGGCGGATGGGCCCGAGCAGTACTTC,CASSQADGPEQYF
TRBJ2-7,TRBV3-1,.,.,TGTGCCAGCGCCCAGGGATGGGGGGTCCCCAACGAGCAGTACTTC,CASAQGWGVPNEQYF
TRBJ2-3,TRBV4-2,.,.,TGTGCCAGCAGCCAAGACGGAGCAACTAGCACAGATACGCAGTATTTT,CASSQDGATSTDTQYF
TRBJ2-2,TRBV6-5,.,.,TGTGCCAGCAGTTACTCGAGCGGAGGTGCGGACACCGGGGAGCTGTTTTTT,CASSYSSGGADTGELFF
TRBJ2-7,TRBV9,TRBD1,.,TGTGCCAGCAGCGCGACAGGGGGTGTCTACAATGAGCAGTACTTC,CASSATGGVYNEQYF
TRBJ2-3,TRBV20-1,.,.,TGCAGTGCTAGAGACTATGGGGGGTCGGCTGGGTTGGCAGATACGCAGTATTTT,CSARDYGGSAGLADTQYF
TRBJ1-1,TRBV4-1,TRBD1,few,TGCGCCAGCAGCCAATTCACAGGGGGGTACACTGAAGCTTTCTTT,CASSQFTGGYTEAFF
TRBJ1-1,TRBV6-1,.,.,TGTGCCAGCAGTGAAGCCAGCTCCCAGGGGAACACTGAAGCTTTCTTT,CASSEASSQGNTEAFF